The T cell receptor beta chain described here comes from a study of blood T cells in healthy people across ages. It was with a sample-barcoded 5' primer and a J-beta primer mix that a second PCR of roughly 7 to 12 cycles was run. No fewer than 3 million CDR3-containing paired-end reads came from each sample. TCRdb reprocessed the 5' RACE reads with MiXCR, giving one entry per CDR3 protein. The data show roughly 680,000 distinct CDR3 sequences, with 52% seen just once and less than 15% held by the top ten. Isolation per sample recovered at least 6 million PBMCs. This clonotype was counted at least ten times. The junction departs from the called germline gene at one end, perhaps through a read error. The sample consisted of blood. This TCR was recovered from a woman aged 80 or older in good health.

The CDR3: CASSPLGQKSSNEQFF. CDR3 DNA: TGTGCCAGCTCACCACTGGGACAGAAATCCTCCAATGAGCAGTTCTTC. The V gene is TRBV18, the J gene TRBJ2-1; 7 bases are shared with TRBD1. This CDR3 spans 16 amino acids. The germline CDR1 and CDR2 sequences are KGHSH and LQKENI.